The 8 T cell receptor beta chains listed next were all sequenced from one sample in a study of STAT5B mutations in CD4+ large granular lymphocyte leukemia. Using immunoSEQ multiplex PCR, the repertoire was profiled, and TCRdb retains in-frame clones only, with some absent. The repertoire holds around 29,000 clones, with around 72% as singletons. Specimen: CD4+ T cells from blood buffy coats. Receptor source: a human donor in good health.

This clone was detected only once. The rearrangement uses TRBV11-2 and TRBJ1-1; a weak D match, TRBD1 (5 bases). The CDR3 consists of 15 residues. V lost 0 bases to trimming and J lost 4 bases, with 12 bases between them. Germline-derived CDR1 and CDR2 are SGHAT and FQNNGV. CDR3 in DNA: TGTGCCAGCAGCTTAGAAGGAGGGGCAGGCACTGAAGCTTTCTTT. This gives the protein CASSLEGGAGTEAFF.

The rearrangement links TRBV7-9 to TRBJ2-7, with 9 bases that match TRBD1. Losses at the gene ends were 3 bases for V and 4 bases for J; bases not matched to a gene: 16. The CDR3 length is 18 residues. CDR1 is SEHNR and CDR2 is FQNEAQ in the germline V gene (reference sequence). CDR3 sequence: CASSFDRGARIGSYEQYV. Here the CDR3 DNA reads TGTGCCAGCAGCTTTGACAGGGGGGCGCGAATTGGATCTTACGAGCAGTACGTC.

The V call is TRBV15, the J call TRBJ2-3; 9 nucleotides agree with TRBD2. Germline CDR1 LNHNV, CDR2 YYDKDF (reference sequence). Germline trimming cut 1 base from V and 0 bases from J; bases unmatched to any gene: 2. The CDR3 consists of 16 residues. The DNA for the CDR3 is TGTGCCACCAGCAGAGGGCTAGCGGGGAGCACAGATACGCAGTATTTT. It codes for CATSRGLAGSTDTQYF.

V gene TRBV19 combines with J gene TRBJ2-2, with 7 bases matching TRBD1. Germline V gives CDR1 LNHDA, CDR2 SQIVND (reference sequence). The CDR3 loop spans 16 amino acids. V shed 7 bases and J 5 bases; nucleotides not matched to a gene: 13. DNA of the CDR3: TGTGCCAGTACCCCCTATTTTGACAGGGATACCGGGGAGCTGTTTTTT. It translates to CASTPYFDRDTGELFF.

The rearrangement links TRBV27 to TRBJ1-1; the D is unclear. Germline V gene sequence: CDR1 MNHEY, CDR2 SMNVEV (reference sequence). V dropped 0 bases and J dropped 4 bases, with 6 bases sitting between them. The length of the CDR3 is 13 residues. Here the CDR3 reads CASSLSGRTEAFF. The CDR3 nucleotides read TGTGCCAGCAGTTTATCTGGACGCACTGAAGCTTTCTTT.

The chain recombines TRBV29-1 with TRBJ2-2; 11 bases map to TRBD1. The CDR3 runs to 14 residues. The V gene end was trimmed by 7 bases and the J gene end by 0 bases; junction bases not matched to a gene: 1. CDR1 is SQVTM and CDR2 is ANQGSEA in the germline V gene. The CDR3 spells CSAGQGANTGELFF. The CDR3, as DNA: TGCAGCGCGGGACAGGGGGCGAACACCGGGGAGCTGTTTTTT.

The chain has TRBV18 and TRBJ2-5; D could derive from TRBD1 or TRBD2 (5 bases each). CDR3 size: 14 residues. V lost 3 bases to trimming and J lost 1 base, with 9 bases between them. Germline V gene lookup returns CDR1 KGHSH and CDR2 LQKENI. This CDR3 reads CASSPAGTQETQYF. CDR3 DNA: TGTGCCAGCTCACCGGCAGGGACCCAAGAGACCCAGTACTTC.

The chain joins TRBV11-2 to TRBJ2-5; D is uncertain. The J call may not be correct, given that the DNA end is closer to TRBJ2-7. CDR1 is SGHAT and CDR2 is FQNNGV in the germline V gene. This CDR3 comprises 14 residues. CDR3 residues: CASSLERQIYEQYF. The CDR3 nucleotides read TGTGCCAGCAGCTTAGAGCGCCAAATCTACGAGCAGTACTTC.